Listed here are 11 T cell receptor beta chains from one sample, sequenced in a study of blood T cell repertoires in COVID-19. TCRdb's copy holds only in-frame clones and misses some; the assay was immunoSEQ multiplex PCR. The sample shows 340,000 or so clones, about four fifths of them seen only once. Sequenced material: peripheral blood. These receptors all come from a man between 25 and 39 years old with active or convalescent COVID-19.

This chain joins TRBV24-1 and TRBJ1-1, with D unresolved. Germline lookup yields CDR1 KGHDR and CDR2 SFDVKD. With 4 bases removed from V and 11 bases from J, the gap between germline ends came to 16 bases. The CDR3 is 13 amino acids. CDR3 loop: CATSERVGSEAFF. The CDR3 DNA sequence: TGTGCCACCAGTGAAAGAGTCGGGTCGGAGGCTTTCTTT.

The chain uses TRBV5-4 and TRBJ2-2; the D gene is possibly TRBD1 (6 bases). V gave up 1 base and J gave up 3 bases, with 13 bases separating them. Germline lookup yields CDR1 SGHNT and CDR2 YYREEE (reference sequence). The CDR3 has 16 amino acids. The CDR3: CASSLKGRGYTGELFF. In nucleotides, the CDR3 is TGTGCCAGCAGCTTGAAAGGCAGGGGCTACACCGGGGAGCTGTTTTTT.

V usage is TRBV4-3 and J usage is TRBJ2-7; D might be TRBD2 (6 bases). Germline CDR1 LGHNA, CDR2 YSLEER. There are 15 residues in the CDR3. Trimming took off 0 bases at V and 2 bases at J, with 11 bases between the two ends. CDR3 residues: CASSQEEEGPYEQYF. DNA of the CDR3: TGCGCCAGCAGCCAAGAGGAGGAGGGCCCCTACGAGCAGTACTTC.

The V call is TRBV19, the J call TRBJ2-3; the match to TRBD2 covers 8 bases. From germline, CDR1 is LNHDA and CDR2 SQIVND (reference sequence). With 7 bases clipped from V and 1 base from J, the junction kept 4 bases outside the gene matches. The CDR3 spans 14 residues. Here the CDR3 reads CASTGRGGTDTQYF. In DNA form, the CDR3 reads TGTGCCAGTACCGGGAGGGGGGGCACAGATACGCAGTATTTT.

The chain couples TRBV4-3 to TRBJ2-5; TRBD2 matches 8 bases. The CDR3 length is 13 residues. CDR1 and CDR2 from the germline V gene are LGHNA and YSLEER. Unmatched junction bases numbered 2, after V lost 2 bases and J lost 6 bases. CDR3 in amino acids: CASSQREGQTQYF. The CDR3 DNA reads as TGCGCCAGCAGCCAACGGGAGGGGCAGACCCAGTACTTC.

The rearrangement uses TRBV19 and TRBJ2-2, with D possibly matching TRBD1 (7 bases). The CDR3 covers 15 residues. Germline V gene lookup returns CDR1 LNHDA and CDR2 SQIVND (reference sequence). V gave up 6 bases and J gave up 0 bases, with 11 bases separating them. CDR3: CASREGAANTGELFF. As DNA, the CDR3 is TGTGCCAGTAGGGAGGGGGCCGCGAACACCGGGGAGCTGTTTTTT.

The V call is TRBV19, the J call TRBJ1-5, with D perhaps TRBD1 (6 bases). The V gene's germline CDR1 is LNHDA and CDR2 SQIVND (reference sequence). The ends were cut back, 2 bases at V and 1 base at J, with 9 bases in the middle. This CDR3 spans 15 amino acids. CDR3 amino acids: CASSIQGSSNQPQHF. The DNA for the CDR3 is TGTGCCAGTAGTATACAGGGGAGCAGCAATCAGCCCCAGCATTTT.

This clone has more than one count but fewer than ten. J is TRBJ1-2 and V is TRBV5-6; D unresolved. The CDR3 runs to 12 residues. Trimming shortened V by 4 bases and J by 10 bases, and 14 bases separated the two germline ends. The germline V gene encodes CDR1 SGHDT and CDR2 YYEEEE. CDR3: CASSRRRLDYTF. The CDR3 DNA is TGTGCCAGCAGCCGCCGGCGGCTGGACTACACCTTC.

In its sample, this clone was seen once. The chain employs TRBV30 and TRBJ2-7, with D unclear. Deletions cut 2 bases from V and 6 bases from J, with 8 bases between. This CDR3 comprises 11 residues. CDR1 and CDR2 (germline): GTSNPN, SVGIG (reference sequence). The CDR3 nucleotides are TGTGCCTGGAGTCTAGGTTCCGAGCAGTACTTC. This gives the protein CAWSLGSEQYF.

This clone was recorded only once. This sequence joins TRBV27 and TRBJ1-1; 7 bases are a match to TRBD1. CDR1 and CDR2 from the germline V gene are MNHEY and SMNVEV (reference sequence). The CDR3 consists of 13 residues. Trimming took 7 bases from V and 4 from J; bases not matched to a gene: 6. For the CDR3, the DNA is TGTGCCAGCATAACGACAGGGCTCACTGAAGCTTTCTTT. Encoded protein: CASITTGLTEAFF.

This chain uses TRBV7-9 with TRBJ2-2; no reliable D call. The CDR3 is made up of 16 amino acids. CDR1 SEHNR and CDR2 FQNEAQ come from the germline V gene (reference sequence). V lost 5 bases and J 0 bases, leaving 13 bases between the germline ends. The CDR3 DNA reads as TGTGCCAGCAGCCAGAGGAGTAGACCGAACACCGGGGAGCTGTTTTTT. This gives the protein CASSQRSRPNTGELFF.